Presented here are 15 T cell receptor beta chains from one specimen sequenced in a study of T-cell reconstitution after alpha-beta-depleted transplantation in children (dated by TCRdb to 2015 to 2016). Libraries were constructed by PCR. Reads for this sample came from an Illumina HiSeq 2500. TCR libraries were prepared with molecular barcoding, using unique molecular identifiers to normalize TCRbeta repertoire quantification. TCRdb cleaned the public reads at Q25 with fastp, built clones with MiXCR and kept in-frame beta chains. Rows are combined by CDR3 protein, so each entry shows the most common genes and DNA. Counted in this sample were fewer than 130,000 distinct CDR3 sequences; approximately 10% of them appeared once. Jointly, the top ten make up 8% to 9.5% of the sample. This specimen consisted of PBMCs from the stem cell graft donor, obtained from the stem cell graft. The receptors originated from a human donor who donated a stem cell graft to a child with acute lymphoblastic leukemia.

In this sample, this clonotype turned up many times. This chain connects TRBV7-2 to TRBJ2-2, with 8 bases that match TRBD2. The V segment lost 5 bases and the J segment 5 bases; nucleotides outside the gene matches: 4. CDR1 is SGHTA and CDR2 is FQGNSA in the germline V gene. The CDR3 runs to 14 residues. Here the CDR3 reads CASSRGGPTGELFF. The CDR3 DNA reads as TGTGCCAGCAGCCGGGGGGGGCCTACCGGGGAGCTGTTTTTT. Based on the CDR3 plus reference TRBV7-2 and TRBJ2-2, the full variable domain is GAGVSQSPSNKVTEKGKDVELRCDPISGHTALYWYRQSLGQGLEFLIYFQGNSAPDKSGLPSDRFSAERTGGSVSTLTIQRTQQEDSAVYLCASSRGGPTGELFFGEGSRLTVL.

The rearrangement joins TRBV20-1 to TRBJ2-7; 11 nucleotides match TRBD1. This CDR3 has 13 residues. V dropped 6 bases and J dropped 2; count of bases not matched to a gene: 3. The V gene's germline CDR1 is DFQATT and CDR2 SNEGSKA (reference sequence). The CDR3 nucleotides are TGCAGTGCCAAGGACAGGGGGCCCTACGAGCAGTACTTC. It codes for CSAKDRGPYEQYF.

This clonotype was observed many times. The genes are TRBV7-2 and TRBJ2-1; D is unresolved. Trimming pared 4 bases from V and 6 bases from J, leaving 7 bases between. The CDR3 is 12 residues long. Germline lookup yields CDR1 SGHTA and CDR2 FQGNSA. The CDR3 DNA is TGTGCCAGCAGCTACTCTAGCAATGAGCAGTTCTTC. This sequence encodes CASSYSSNEQFF. Using reference TRBV7-2 and TRBJ2-1 for the parts outside the CDR3, the full variable domain is GAGVSQSPSNKVTEKGKDVELRCDPISGHTALYWYRQSLGQGLEFLIYFQGNSAPDKSGLPSDRFSAERTGGSVSTLTIQRTQQEDSAVYLCASSYSSNEQFFGPGTRLTVL.

The chain is built from TRBV7-6 and TRBJ2-3; D may be TRBD1 (6 bases). The germline gives CDR1 SGHVS, CDR2 FNYEAQ. V lost 1 base and J lost 0, with 11 bases in between. CDR3 length equals 16 residues. In DNA form, the CDR3 reads TGTGCCAGCAGCTTAGTGAGGACAGCCAGCACAGATACGCAGTATTTT. Protein: CASSLVRTASTDTQYF.

The chain carries TRBV30 and TRBJ1-1; D is ambiguous. Trimming cost V 0 bases and J 7 bases, with 12 bases left between them. Germline loops: CDR1 GTSNPN, CDR2 SVGIG (reference sequence). The length of the CDR3 is 13 residues. This chain's CDR3 is CAWSVKRPREAFF. CDR3 bases: TGTGCCTGGAGTGTTAAGCGACCCCGTGAAGCTTTCTTT.

This clonotype was detected many times. The V and J genes are TRBV20-1 and TRBJ2-3; TRBD2 matches at 11 bases. This CDR3 contains 14 residues. The germline gives CDR1 DFQATT, CDR2 SNEGSKA (reference sequence). The J segment lost 3 bases and the V segment lost 5 bases, leaving 4 bases of the junction unmatched. The CDR3 DNA is TGCAGTGCTCTACTAGCGGGAGCAACAGATACGCAGTATTTT. The encoded protein is CSALLAGATDTQYF.

This clonotype occurred many times. The chain links TRBV5-1 to TRBJ2-1, with D tentatively TRBD1 (6 bases). Trimming removed 0 bases from V and 4 bases from J, with 8 bases in between. Germline lookup yields CDR1 SGHRS and CDR2 YFSETQ. The CDR3 runs 14 residues. The CDR3 nucleotides read TGCGCCAGCAGCTTGGCCGGACAGTACAATGAGCAGTTCTTC. As protein: CASSLAGQYNEQFF.

The chain uses TRBV7-8 and TRBJ2-3, with D tentatively TRBD1 (6 bases). This CDR3 spans 13 amino acids. Per the germline V gene, CDR1 is SGHVS and CDR2 is FQNEAQ. The germline V and J ends were trimmed by 5 bases and 6 bases, with 12 bases remaining between them. CDR3 sequence: CASSLTGKDTQYF. CDR3 nucleotides: TGTGCCAGCAGCCTAACAGGGAAGGATACGCAGTATTTT.

The table lists this clonotype with many counts. In DNA form, the CDR3 reads TGTGCCAGCAGTTTGTCCGGGACATGGGCGACAGATACGCAGTATTTT. Encoded protein: CASSLSGTWATDTQYF. The V gene is TRBV12-3 or TRBV12-4, the J gene TRBJ2-3, with a tentative D call TRBD1 (6 bases). This CDR3 has 16 residues. Trimming took off 3 bases at V and 3 bases at J, with 16 bases between the two ends.

This clonotype was recorded many times. This rearrangement joins TRBV5-1 to TRBJ2-1, with 13 bases fitting TRBD2. The germline V gene has CDR1 SGHRS and CDR2 YFSETQ. V dropped 0 bases and J dropped 0; count of bases not matched to a gene: 3. This CDR3 region has 18 residues. In nucleotides, the CDR3 is TGCGCCAGCAGCTTGGCCCGGACTAGCGGGAGCTCCTACAATGAGCAGTTCTTC. It encodes CASSLARTSGSSYNEQFF.

Ten or more counts support this clonotype. A read error may produce the germline difference seen at one junction end. V and J are TRBV12-3 or TRBV12-4 and TRBJ1-1; the D is unclear. The CDR3 runs to 13 residues. The CDR3 sequence is CASSRGLNTEAFF. Here the CDR3 DNA reads TGCGCCAGCAGCCGCGGTTTGAACACTGAAGCTTTCTTT.

The table lists this clonotype with many counts. V is TRBV15 and J is TRBJ2-2; the D gene could be TRBD1 or TRBD2 (5 bases each). The CDR3 is 15 residues long. Looked up from germline, CDR1 is LNHNV and CDR2 is YYDKDF (reference sequence). V was clipped by 0 bases and J by 2 bases, with 7 bases between them. The CDR3 region is CATSRDRGNTGELFF. CDR3 bases: TGTGCCACCAGCAGAGATCGGGGCAACACCGGGGAGCTGTTTTTT.

This clonotype has at least ten counts. This chain links TRBV7-9 with TRBJ1-2, with D unclear. The CDR3 loop spans 15 amino acids. Germline CDR1 SEHNR, CDR2 FQNEAQ (reference sequence). V was trimmed by 1 base and J by 1 base, leaving 10 bases between them. This CDR3 is CASSLGYGDNYGYTF. For the CDR3, the DNA is TGTGCCAGCAGCTTAGGGTACGGGGATAACTATGGCTACACCTTC.

This clonotype has at least ten counts. The chain is built from TRBV7-2 and TRBJ2-5; weak D call: TRBD1 (6 bases). Germline-derived CDR1 and CDR2 are SGHTA and FQGNSA. The CDR3 is made up of 14 amino acids. V shed 5 bases and J shed 4 bases, with 14 bases lying between them. CDR3: CASSAFDRPETQYF. CDR3 DNA: TGTGCCAGCAGCGCCTTTGACAGGCCAGAGACCCAGTACTTC. The full variable domain, completed using reference TRBV7-2 and TRBJ2-5, is GAGVSQSPSNKVTEKGKDVELRCDPISGHTALYWYRQSLGQGLEFLIYFQGNSAPDKSGLPSDRFSAERTGGSVSTLTIQRTQQEDSAVYLCASSAFDRPETQYFGPGTRLLVL.

This clonotype was seen ten or more times. This chain connects TRBV20-1 to TRBJ2-2; unclear D gene. The length of the CDR3 is 15 residues. V dropped 6 bases and J dropped 1 base, with 15 bases sitting between them. The germline V gene has CDR1 DFQATT and CDR2 SNEGSKA (reference sequence). The CDR3 DNA sequence: TGCAGTGCCCCCGATCCACTCAGGAACACCGGGGAGCTGTTTTTT. It yields the protein CSAPDPLRNTGELFF.